The entry below describes one T cell receptor beta chain. Those enrolled in Seattle joined during active infection and were followed longitudinally afterward. Germline lookup yields CDR1 SGHNT and CDR2 YENEEA. Trimming at V came to 6 bases and at J to 3 bases, leaving 11 bases not matched to a gene. This CDR3 is built from 16 residues. The sample is drawn from a study of blood T cell repertoires in COVID-19. Study-wide context: The United States, Italy and Spain were the sources of the acute and convalescent COVID-19 samples. The analysed material was cDNA or gDNA that came from T cells, B-cell-depleted T cells, or PBMCs.

Original processing methods: It was from reference gene primer amplification that nucleated cell counts were estimated. Clones were read by immunoSEQ multiplex PCR, and TCRdb kept only the in-frame ones, dropping some. V and J calls and clone size follow that table, whereas D and trimming were derived from the DNA. The table has about 170,000 clones, over 80% seen once. This chain uses TRBV11-3 with TRBJ2-7; 10 nucleotides align to TRBD1. The TCR comes from a man between 25 and 39 years old with COVID-19, enrolled during active disease. Sequencing was performed on peripheral blood. The CDR3 reads CASSRTGTGARYEQYF. CDR3 DNA sequence: TGTGCCAGCAGTCGAACCGGGACAGGGGCGCGCTACGAGCAGTACTTC.